This TCR beta chain was recorded in a study of shared clonotypes between healthy human individuals. Concerning this clone: Antigen: not known.

Sorted subsets were amplified in replicate PCRs using 200 ng DNA, roughly 30,000 T cell genomes. Sequenced by immunoSEQ multiplex PCR; TCRdb stores in-frame clones only, minus some. The repertoire holds some 550,000 clones, with roughly 97% as singletons. Study-level results: Generation probability values for non-shared clonotypes were lower than those for clonotypes shared by all four donors.

CD4+ cell separation produced CD45RA+ naive and CD45RA-negative memory subsets. The sequence derives from a woman aged 25 to 39 in good health. Source material: naive CD4+ T cells sorted from blood. Subset of the sample: CD45RA+ positively selected.

The CDR3 DNA follows: TGTGCCAGCAGTCCAAGGACGGGGAACACTGAAGCTTTCTTT. The encoded protein is CASSPRTGNTEAFF. The rearrangement joins TRBV27 to TRBJ1-1; D is unresolved. V gave up 5 bases and J gave up 1 base, with 11 bases separating them. Germline V gene sequence: CDR1 MNHEY, CDR2 SMNVEV (reference sequence). The CDR3 sequence is 14 residues long.